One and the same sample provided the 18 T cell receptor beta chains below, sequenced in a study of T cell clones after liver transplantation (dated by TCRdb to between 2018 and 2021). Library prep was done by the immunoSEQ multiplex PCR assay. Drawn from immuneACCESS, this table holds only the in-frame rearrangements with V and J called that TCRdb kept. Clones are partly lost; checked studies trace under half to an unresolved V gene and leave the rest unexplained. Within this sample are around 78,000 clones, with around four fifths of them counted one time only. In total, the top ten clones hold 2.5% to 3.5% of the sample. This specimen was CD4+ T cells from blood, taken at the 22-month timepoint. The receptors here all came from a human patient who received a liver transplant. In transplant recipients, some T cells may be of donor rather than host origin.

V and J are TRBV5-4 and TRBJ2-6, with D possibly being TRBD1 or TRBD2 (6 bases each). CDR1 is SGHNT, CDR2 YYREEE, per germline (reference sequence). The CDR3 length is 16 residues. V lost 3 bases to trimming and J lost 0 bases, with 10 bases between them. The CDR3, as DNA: TGTGCCAGCAGCTCGGGGGCGGGCTCTGGGGCCAACGTCCTGACTTTC. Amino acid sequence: CASSSGAGSGANVLTF.

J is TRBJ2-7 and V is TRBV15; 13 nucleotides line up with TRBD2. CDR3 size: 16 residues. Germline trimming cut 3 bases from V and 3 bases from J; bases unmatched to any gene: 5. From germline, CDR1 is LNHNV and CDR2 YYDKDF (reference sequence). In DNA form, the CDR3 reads TGTGCCACCAGCAGGGCGGGACTAGCGGGGAACTACGAGCAGTACTTC. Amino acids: CATSRAGLAGNYEQYF.

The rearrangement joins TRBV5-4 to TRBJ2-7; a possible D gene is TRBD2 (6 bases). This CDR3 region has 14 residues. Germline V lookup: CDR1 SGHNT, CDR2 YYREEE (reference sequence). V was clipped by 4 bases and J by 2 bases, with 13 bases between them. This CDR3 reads CASSARDFTYEQYF. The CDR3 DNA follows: TGTGCCAGCAGCGCCCGGGACTTCACCTACGAGCAGTACTTC. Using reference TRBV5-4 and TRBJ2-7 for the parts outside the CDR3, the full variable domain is ETGVTQSPTHLIKTRGQQVTLRCSSQSGHNTVSWYQQALGQGPQFIFQYYREEENGRGNFPPRFSGLQFPNYSSELNVNALELDDSALYLCASSARDFTYEQYFGPGTRLTVT.

The CDR3 here is CASSLDLGDEQYF. In nucleotides, the CDR3 is TGCGCCAGCAGCCTAGACCTAGGGGACGAGCAGTACTTC. The chain combines TRBV4-3 with TRBJ2-7; TRBD1 might be the D (5 bases). CDR3 size: 13 residues. Trimming took 4 bases from V and 5 from J, leaving 12 bases between them. Germline CDR1 LGHNA, CDR2 YSLEER.

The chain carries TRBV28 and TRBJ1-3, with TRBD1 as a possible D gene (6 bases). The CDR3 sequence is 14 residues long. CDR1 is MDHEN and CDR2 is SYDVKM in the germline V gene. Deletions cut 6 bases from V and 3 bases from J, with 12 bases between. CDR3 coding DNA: TGTGCCAGCAGCCCGGGGGGCAGTGGAAACACCATATATTTT. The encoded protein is CASSPGGSGNTIYF.

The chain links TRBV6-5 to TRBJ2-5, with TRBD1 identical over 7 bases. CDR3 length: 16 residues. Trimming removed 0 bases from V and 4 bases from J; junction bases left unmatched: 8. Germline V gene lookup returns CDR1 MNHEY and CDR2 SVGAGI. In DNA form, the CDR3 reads TGTGCCAGCAGTTACTCGAATAGGGGGCTGGGAGAGACCCAGTACTTC. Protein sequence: CASSYSNRGLGETQYF.

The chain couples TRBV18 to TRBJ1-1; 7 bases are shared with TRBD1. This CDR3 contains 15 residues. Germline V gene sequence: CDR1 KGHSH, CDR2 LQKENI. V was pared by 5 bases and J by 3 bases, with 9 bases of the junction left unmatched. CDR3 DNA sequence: TGTGCCAGCTCAACACGACAGGGTTCGGACACTGAAGCTTTCTTT. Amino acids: CASSTRQGSDTEAFF.

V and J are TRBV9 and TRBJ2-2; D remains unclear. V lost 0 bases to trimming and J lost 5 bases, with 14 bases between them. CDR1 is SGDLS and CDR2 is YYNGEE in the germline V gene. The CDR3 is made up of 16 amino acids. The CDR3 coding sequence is TGTGCCAGCAGCGTAGCCCCGGCCTCTGGTACCGGGGAGCTGTTTTTT. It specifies CASSVAPASGTGELFF.

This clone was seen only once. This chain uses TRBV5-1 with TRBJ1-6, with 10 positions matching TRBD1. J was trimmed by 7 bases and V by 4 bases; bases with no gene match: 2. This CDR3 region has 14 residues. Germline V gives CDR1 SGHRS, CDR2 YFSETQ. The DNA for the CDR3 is TGCGCCAGCAGCCGGGACAGGGGCAATTCACCCCTCCACTTT. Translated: CASSRDRGNSPLHF.

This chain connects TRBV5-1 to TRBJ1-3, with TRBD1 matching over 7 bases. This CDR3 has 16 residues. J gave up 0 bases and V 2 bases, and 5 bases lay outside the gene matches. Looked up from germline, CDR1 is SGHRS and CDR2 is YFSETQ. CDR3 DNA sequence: TGCGCCAGCAGCTTTCTCTCAGGGGGCTCTGGAAACACCATATATTTT. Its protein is CASSFLSGGSGNTIYF.

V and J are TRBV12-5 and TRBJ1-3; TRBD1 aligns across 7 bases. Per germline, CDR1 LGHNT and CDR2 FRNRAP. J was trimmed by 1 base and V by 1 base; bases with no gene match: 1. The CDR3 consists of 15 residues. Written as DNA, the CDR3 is TGTGCTAGTGGTTTGGACAGGGGATCTGGAAACACCATATATTTT. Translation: CASGLDRGSGNTIYF.

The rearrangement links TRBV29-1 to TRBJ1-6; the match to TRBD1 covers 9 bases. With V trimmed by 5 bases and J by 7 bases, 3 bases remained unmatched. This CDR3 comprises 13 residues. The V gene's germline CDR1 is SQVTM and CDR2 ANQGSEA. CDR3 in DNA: TGCAGCGTTCGCGGACAGGGGAATTCACCCCTCCACTTT. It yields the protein CSVRGQGNSPLHF.

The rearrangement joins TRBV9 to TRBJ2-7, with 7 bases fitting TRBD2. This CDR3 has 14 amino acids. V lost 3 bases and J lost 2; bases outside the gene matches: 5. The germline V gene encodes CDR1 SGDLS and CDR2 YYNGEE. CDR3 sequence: CASSASGTAYEQYF. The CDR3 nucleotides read TGTGCCAGCAGCGCCAGCGGGACTGCCTACGAGCAGTACTTC.

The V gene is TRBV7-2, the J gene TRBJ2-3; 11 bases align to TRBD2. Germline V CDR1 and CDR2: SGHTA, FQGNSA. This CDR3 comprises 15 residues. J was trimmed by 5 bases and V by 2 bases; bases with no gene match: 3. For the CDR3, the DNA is TGTGCCAGCAGCTTACTAGCGGGAGGCGGAGATACGCAGTATTTT. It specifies CASSLLAGGGDTQYF.

CDR3 sequence: CSVTTSGRNEQFF. DNA for the CDR3: TGCAGCGTCACTACTAGCGGGCGCAATGAGCAGTTCTTC. The chain is built from TRBV29-1 and TRBJ2-1, with TRBD2 matching over 9 bases. Germline-derived CDR1 and CDR2 are SQVTM and ANQGSEA. There are 13 residues in the CDR3. V shed 6 bases, J shed 6 bases, and the junction held 6 bases outside the gene matches.

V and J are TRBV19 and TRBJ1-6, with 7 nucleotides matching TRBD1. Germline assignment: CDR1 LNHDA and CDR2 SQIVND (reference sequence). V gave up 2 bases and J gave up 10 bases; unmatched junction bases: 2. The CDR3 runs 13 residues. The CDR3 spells CASSIRDSSPLHF. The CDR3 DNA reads TGTGCCAGTAGTATAAGGGACAGCTCACCCCTCCACTTT. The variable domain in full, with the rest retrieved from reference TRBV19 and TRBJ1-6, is DGGITQSPKYLFRKEGQNVTLSCEQNLNHDAMYWYRQDPGQGLRLIYYSQIVNDFQKGDIAEGYSVSREKKESFPLTVTSAQKNPTAFYLCASSIRDSSPLHFGNGTRLTVT.

The CDR3 sequence is CASSFKNTYNEQFF. As DNA, the CDR3 is TGTGCCAGCAGCTTCAAAAACACCTACAATGAGCAGTTCTTC. The chain combines TRBV5-4 with TRBJ2-1, with unresolved D. Germline loops: CDR1 SGHNT, CDR2 YYREEE (reference sequence). Trimming removed 2 bases from V and 2 bases from J, with 8 bases in between. This CDR3 is 14 amino acids long. The variable domain in full, completed from reference TRBV5-4 and TRBJ2-1, reads ETGVTQSPTHLIKTRGQQVTLRCSSQSGHNTVSWYQQALGQGPQFIFQYYREEENGRGNFPPRFSGLQFPNYSSELNVNALELDDSALYLCASSFKNTYNEQFFGPGTRLTVL.

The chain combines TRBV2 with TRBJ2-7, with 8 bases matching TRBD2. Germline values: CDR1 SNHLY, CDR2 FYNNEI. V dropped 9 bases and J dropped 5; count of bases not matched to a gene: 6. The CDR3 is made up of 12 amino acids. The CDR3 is CARKSGGDEQYF. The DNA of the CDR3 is TGTGCCAGAAAATCCGGGGGGGACGAGCAGTACTTC.